A single sample is the source of the 8 T cell receptor beta chains below, sequenced in a study of human T cells and chemical hapten exposure. TCRdb reprocessed the RACE reads via MiXCR and lists one record per CDR3 protein. The data show some 300,000 distinct CDR3 sequences, with 4.5% to 5.5% seen just once and over 6.5% held by the top ten. Time point indicated: pre-sensitization, week 0. Treatment denoted: therapeutic diphenylcyclopropenone sensitization with weekly scalp DPC. This material consisted of whole blood, taken in connection with sensitization to the hapten diphenylcyclopropenone (DPC). The source of these receptors is a woman aged 18-29 years with alopecia areata. Some clones in this sample may be carry-over from other donors' samples.

The table lists this clonotype with a few counts. The gene calls are TRBV7-2 and TRBJ1-2; D call uncertain. Germline loops: CDR1 SGHTA, CDR2 FQGNSA. V dropped 3 bases and J dropped 5 bases, with 16 bases sitting between them. CDR3 length: 15 residues. CDR3 DNA sequence: TGTGCCAGCAGCTTCGGCCTAGTAGTTTCATATGGCTACACCTTC. Encoded protein: CASSFGLVVSYGYTF.

This clonotype was counted a few times. At one end the junction does not follow the germline gene, possibly because of a read error. The rearrangement uses TRBV10-3 and TRBJ1-2; 7 bases are shared with TRBD1. The germline gives CDR1 ENHRY, CDR2 SYGVKD. The CDR3 spans 14 residues. In DNA, the CDR3 is TGTGCCATCAGTCAGTCTCAGGGGGACTATGGCTACACCTTC. Translated, it gives CAISQSQGDYGYTF.

The chain's CDR3 is CASSFSAPTAEQFF. CDR3 in DNA: TGTGCCAGCAGTTTTAGCGCTCCCACCGCAGAGCAGTTCTTC. This chain joins TRBV12-3 or TRBV12-4 and TRBJ2-1; D perhaps matches TRBD2 (5 bases). The ends were cut back, 3 bases at V and 10 bases at J, with 16 bases in the middle. The length of the CDR3 is 14 residues.

This sequence joins TRBV5-1 and TRBJ1-3; 7 bases are a match to TRBD1. V dropped 4 bases and J dropped 0; count of bases not matched to a gene: 7. Germline assignment: CDR1 SGHRS and CDR2 YFSETQ. The CDR3 sequence is 16 residues long. CDR3 DNA: TGCGCCAGCAGCACTGTAGACAGGGACTCTGGAAACACCATATATTTT. Its protein product is CASSTVDRDSGNTIYF. The variable domain in full, completed from reference TRBV5-1 and TRBJ1-3, reads KAGVTQTPRYLIKTRGQQVTLSCSPISGHRSVSWYQQTPGQGLQFLFEYFSETQRNKGNFPGRFSGRQFSNSRSEMNVSTLELGDSALYLCASSTVDRDSGNTIYFGEGSWLTVV.

The table lists this clonotype with many counts. V is TRBV6-5 and J is TRBJ2-3; tentative D call: TRBD2 (5 bases). The V end lost 4 bases, the J end lost 0 bases, and 8 bases lay between the germline ends. The germline V gene encodes CDR1 MNHEY and CDR2 SVGAGI. This CDR3 has 14 amino acids. The CDR3 sequence: CASSSEDSTDTQYF. CDR3 DNA: TGTGCCAGCAGTTCGGAGGACAGCACAGATACGCAGTATTTT.

This clonotype was counted at least ten times. The chain couples TRBV5-5 to TRBJ2-7; D might be TRBD2 (5 bases). This CDR3 contains 14 residues. The V and J ends lost 4 bases and 2 bases respectively, with 13 bases between them. Germline CDR1 is SGHKS and CDR2 is YYEKEE (reference sequence). CDR3 residues: CASSRGLPPYEQYF. CDR3 DNA: TGTGCCAGCAGCAGAGGACTGCCCCCCTACGAGCAGTACTTC.

In its sample, this clonotype was seen once. The chain joins TRBV7-2 to TRBJ1-2; 9 bases agree with TRBD1. Unmatched junction bases numbered 10, after V lost 4 bases and J lost 4 bases. There are 16 residues in the CDR3. CDR1 SGHTA and CDR2 FQGNSA come from the germline V gene. CDR3 sequence: CASSSNTGTGPYGYTF. The CDR3 DNA reads as TGTGCCAGCAGCTCAAACACCGGGACAGGGCCCTATGGCTACACCTTC.

The gene calls are TRBV13 and TRBJ1-1, with 7 bases identical to TRBD1. CDR3 size: 15 residues. CDR1 and CDR2 (germline): PRHDT, FYEKMQ (reference sequence). The ends lost 5 bases at V and 0 bases at J; junction bases unmatched: 6. The CDR3 loop is CASSNRGSMNTEAFF. The DNA for the CDR3 is TGTGCCAGCAGCAACAGGGGTTCCATGAACACTGAAGCTTTCTTT.